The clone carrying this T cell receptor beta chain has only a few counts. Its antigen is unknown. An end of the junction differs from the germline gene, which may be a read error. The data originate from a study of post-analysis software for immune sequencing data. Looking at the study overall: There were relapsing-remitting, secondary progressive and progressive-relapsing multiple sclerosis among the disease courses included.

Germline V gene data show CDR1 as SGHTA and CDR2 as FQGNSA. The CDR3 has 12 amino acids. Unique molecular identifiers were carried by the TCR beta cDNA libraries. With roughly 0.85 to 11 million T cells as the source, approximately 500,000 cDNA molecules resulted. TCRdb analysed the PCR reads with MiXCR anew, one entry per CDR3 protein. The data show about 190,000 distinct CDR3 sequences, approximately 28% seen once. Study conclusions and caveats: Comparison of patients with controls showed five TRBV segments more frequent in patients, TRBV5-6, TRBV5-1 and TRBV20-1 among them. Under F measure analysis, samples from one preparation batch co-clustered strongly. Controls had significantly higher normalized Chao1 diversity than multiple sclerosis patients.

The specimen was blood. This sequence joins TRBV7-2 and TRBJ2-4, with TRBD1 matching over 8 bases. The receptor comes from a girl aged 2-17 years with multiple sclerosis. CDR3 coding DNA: TGTGCCAGCAGTTTACGACCGGGACAGGTCAACTTC. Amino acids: CASSLRPGQVNF.